This T cell receptor beta chain was sequenced for a study of neurological immune-mediated disorders. One entry per CDR3 protein results from TCRdb running MiXCR on the 5' RACE reads. This sample carries under 130,000 distinct CDR3 sequences, 10% to 13% of them seen once, and the ten largest clones take around 3.1%. The CDR3 is made up of 13 amino acids. The germline CDR1 and CDR2 sequences are SGHRS and YFSETQ. Trimming stripped 4 bases from V and 4 bases from J, with 10 bases between. The time point: longitudinal time-point 3. Preparation of the unsorted libraries drew on 2 million PBMCs stored at -80 C.

The gene calls are TRBV5-1 and TRBJ2-3; D is unresolved. The clonotype originates from a female donor with HTLV-1-associated myelopathy (HAM/TSP). The sample was PBMCs. The CDR3 nucleotides read TGCGCCAGCAGCCTCTCTACCGCAGATACGCAGTATTTT. This codes for CASSLSTADTQYF.